These 8 T cell receptor beta chains came from one sample sequenced in a study of T cell repertoires in cytomegalovirus infection. TCRdb re-called the reads with MiXCR, one entry per CDR3 protein. The sample comprises 200,000 to 300,000 distinct CDR3 sequences, roughly 10% of which are singletons, and about 15% rests with the top ten. The sequencing input was PBMCs. These receptors were obtained from a human donor in good health (CMV status not recorded). Some clones in this sample may be carry-over from other donors' samples.

This clonotype appeared a few times. This chain connects TRBV7-2 to TRBJ1-2; perhaps TRBD1 as D (6 bases). Trimming cost V 6 bases and J 2 bases, with 13 bases left between them. Germline CDR1 is SGHTA and CDR2 is FQGNSA. The CDR3 length is 14 residues. CDR3 in amino acids: CASRRGGGNYGYTF. CDR3 coding DNA: TGTGCCAGCAGAAGGGGGGGGGGGAACTATGGCTACACCTTC.

This clonotype was recorded many times. The chain recombines TRBV7-2 with TRBJ2-5; D not resolved. In germline, CDR1 is SGHTA, CDR2 FQGNSA. Trimming left V 3 bases short and J 4 bases short, with 18 bases between. The CDR3 extends over 16 amino acids. The DNA for the CDR3 is TGTGCCAGCAGCTTTTATATTGGGCAGGATTTAGAGACCCAGTACTTC. This gives the protein CASSFYIGQDLETQYF.

Ten or more counts support this clonotype. The chain combines TRBV7-2 with TRBJ2-3; TRBD1 aligns across 8 bases. V trimming: 6 bases; J trimming: 3 bases; junction bases outside the gene matches: 8. From germline, CDR1 is SGHTA and CDR2 FQGNSA. CDR3 size: 15 residues. CDR3 DNA sequence: TGTGCCAGCAGAACGACAGGGGTCGTGACAGATACGCAGTATTTT. Protein: CASRTTGVVTDTQYF.

There are a few counts of this clonotype. This chain joins TRBV18 and TRBJ2-5; maybe TRBD1 (5 bases). Germline V gene sequence: CDR1 KGHSH, CDR2 LQKENI. This CDR3 is built from 14 residues. V was cut by 2 bases and J by 5 bases, with 12 bases left in between. The CDR3 loop reads CASSPGHLGETQYF. The CDR3 coding sequence is TGTGCCAGCTCACCAGGACATCTGGGGGAGACCCAGTACTTC.

This clonotype was observed at least ten times. V is TRBV11-2 and J is TRBJ1-2; 11 nucleotides agree with TRBD1. V was clipped by 4 bases and J by 9 bases; unmatched bases: 7. The CDR3 sequence is 14 residues long. CDR1 is SGHAT and CDR2 is FQNNGV in the germline V gene. The CDR3 sequence is CASSSGQGALRYTF. CDR3 in DNA: TGTGCCAGCAGCTCCGGACAGGGGGCGTTACGCTACACCTTC.

This clonotype has ten or more counts. The genes are TRBV19 and TRBJ2-2; 10 nucleotides line up with TRBD1. The CDR3 is made up of 16 amino acids. V was clipped by 6 bases and J by 4 bases; unmatched bases: 8. Looked up from germline, CDR1 is LNHDA and CDR2 is SQIVND (reference sequence). CDR3 DNA sequence: TGTGCCAGTAGCCCCGAGGGACAGGGGTTCACCGGGGAGCTGTTTTTT. Amino acids: CASSPEGQGFTGELFF.

Ten or more counts support this clonotype. The chain combines TRBV7-2 with TRBJ1-1, with unresolved D. The germline V gene has CDR1 SGHTA and CDR2 FQGNSA. This CDR3 spans 15 amino acids. V was clipped by 1 base and J by 0 bases, with 9 bases between them. The CDR3 nucleotides are TGTGCCAGCAGCTTAGATAGACGAATGAACACTGAAGCTTTCTTT. Its protein is CASSLDRRMNTEAFF. Supplemented by reference TRBV7-2 and TRBJ1-1, the full variable domain reads GAGVSQSPSNKVTEKGKDVELRCDPISGHTALYWYRQSLGQGLEFLIYFQGNSAPDKSGLPSDRFSAERTGGSVSTLTIQRTQQEDSAVYLCASSLDRRMNTEAFFGQGTRLTVV.

The sample holds a few counts of this clonotype. The chain is built from TRBV11-3 and TRBJ1-2; perhaps TRBD1 as D (6 bases). V lost 5 bases, J lost 3 bases, and 10 bases lay in between. CDR1 and CDR2 from the germline V gene are SGHNT and YENEEA. The CDR3 runs to 13 residues. The CDR3 coding sequence is TGTGCCAGCAGCCCAGGGGTGGACTATGGCTACACCTTC. Translating it yields CASSPGVDYGYTF.